The next 18 T cell receptor beta chains were all read from a single sample in a study of CXCR3-negative and CXCR3-positive naive CD8 T cells. Whole-study results and caveats: More hydrophobic TRB CDR3s were found in CXCR3-positive naive cells than in CXCR3-negative naive cells.

Each TRB cDNA library was prepared by 5' RACE (with UMI labels). Reanalyzing the 5' RACE reads, TCRdb keeps one entry per CDR3 protein, without DNA. The repertoire table contains roughly 120,000 distinct CDR3 sequences. Antigens of these TCRs are unknown. The sequenced sample was naive CXCR3+ CD8+ T cells from blood. Documented subset: CD45RO-CCR7+CD27+CD95- naive CD8+ T cells expressing CXCR3 (TNR3+). Receptors were obtained from a human donor in good health. Some clones in this sample may be carry-over from other donors' samples.

This chain connects TRBV4-2 to TRBJ2-3. The CDR3 covers 13 residues. The germline V gene has CDR1 LGHNA and CDR2 YNFKEQ. CDR3: CASSPAETDTQYF.

The chain couples TRBV29-1 to TRBJ2-1. Looked up from germline, CDR1 is SQVTM and CDR2 is ANQGSEA. The CDR3 loop spans 11 amino acids. CDR3 in amino acids: CSVAIGNEQFF.

V gene TRBV12-5 combines with J gene TRBJ2-1; lacking DNA, the TRBD2 call made by TCRdb goes unchecked. Looked up from germline, CDR1 is LGHNT and CDR2 is FRNRAP. The length of the CDR3 is 14 residues. CDR3 amino acids: CASCLAGGSNEQFF. The complete variable domain, with remaining parts taken from reference TRBV12-5 and TRBJ2-1, reads DARVTQTPRHKVTEMGQEVTMRCQPILGHNTVFWYRQTMMQGLELLAYFRNRAPLDDSGMPKDRFSAEMPDATLATLKIQPSEPRDSAVYFCASCLAGGSNEQFFGPGTRLTVL.

The chain couples TRBV19 to TRBJ1-2; checking the TCRdb D call of TRBD1 is not possible without DNA. The germline V gene encodes CDR1 LNHDA and CDR2 SQIVND (reference sequence). The CDR3 runs 14 residues. The CDR3 protein is CASTTWGLLYGYTF.

The CDR3 is CSAREGTIAQYF. The chain combines TRBV20-1 with TRBJ2-3; TCRdb's assignment of TRBD2 cannot be checked, as there is no DNA. Germline V gene lookup returns CDR1 DFQATT and CDR2 SNEGSKA (reference sequence). The CDR3 is 12 amino acids.

The chain couples TRBV10-2 to TRBJ2-1. Germline V gene sequence: CDR1 WSHSY, CDR2 SAAADI. The length of the CDR3 is 12 residues. The CDR3 protein is CASSPNDNEQFF.

The V and J genes are TRBV20-1 and TRBJ1-1; lacking DNA, the TRBD1 call made by TCRdb goes unchecked. This CDR3 is 13 amino acids long. Germline CDR1 and CDR2: DFQATT and SNEGSKA (reference sequence). The chain's CDR3 is CSAGKTANTEAFF.

The CDR3 here is CASSMGQETSEAFF. The J gene is TRBJ1-1, the V gene TRBV19; TCRdb's D call of TRBD1 is untestable without DNA. Germline-derived CDR1 and CDR2 are LNHDA and SQIVND (reference sequence). The CDR3 contains 14 residues.

The chain is built from TRBV6-5 and TRBJ2-3; the D gene TCRdb calls, TRBD2, cannot be checked with no DNA. The CDR3 is made up of 15 amino acids. The germline CDR1 and CDR2 sequences are MNHEY and SVGAGI. This chain's CDR3 is CASSLTSGNTDTQYF.

This rearrangement joins TRBV20-1 to TRBJ2-3; the TRBD2 assignment by TCRdb is unverifiable without DNA. From germline, CDR1 is DFQATT and CDR2 SNEGSKA (reference sequence). This CDR3 region has 20 residues. CDR3: CSARDPLWVAGGASADTQYF.

The chain couples TRBV11-2 to TRBJ2-5; TCRdb calls TRBD2, which cannot be checked without DNA. The CDR3 runs to 18 residues. The germline CDR1 and CDR2 sequences are SGHAT and FQNNGV. Here the CDR3 reads CASSLDLAGGRFQETQYF.

V is TRBV20-1 and J is TRBJ2-7; the TRBD2 assignment by TCRdb is unverifiable without DNA. CDR1 is DFQATT, CDR2 SNEGSKA, per germline (reference sequence). This CDR3 region has 14 residues. CDR3 in amino acids: CSAPLAPDGYEQYF.

The V and J genes are TRBV20-1 and TRBJ1-1. Germline loops: CDR1 DFQATT, CDR2 SNEGSKA (reference sequence). This CDR3 contains 12 residues. CDR3 region: CSVQESHTEAFF.

The chain couples TRBV11-3 to TRBJ2-1; TCRdb lists TRBD2, though no DNA is available to test this call. Germline V CDR1 and CDR2: SGHNT, YENEEA. The CDR3 runs to 15 residues. CDR3 region: CASSSGTSGAGEQFF. Looking up the rest from reference TRBV11-3 and TRBJ2-1 gives the full variable domain: EAGVVQSPRYKIIEKKQPVAFWCNPISGHNTLYWYLQNLGQGPELLIRYENEEAVDDSQLPKDRFSAERLKGVDSTLKIQPAELGDSAVYLCASSSGTSGAGEQFFGPGTRLTVL.

The chain uses TRBV7-2 and TRBJ2-7. The CDR3 loop spans 15 amino acids. CDR1 and CDR2 from the germline V gene are SGHTA and FQGNSA. The CDR3 is CASSLDPGSSYEQYF.

The chain is built from TRBV12-3 or TRBV12-4 and TRBJ2-1; TCRdb returns TRBD2, unconfirmable since there is no DNA. The CDR3 has 12 amino acids. The CDR3 here is CASSFLVNEQFF.

The rearrangement links TRBV7-9 to TRBJ2-5; TCRdb's D call of TRBD1 is untestable without DNA. CDR1 SEHNR and CDR2 FQNEAQ come from the germline V gene (reference sequence). The CDR3 sequence is 16 residues long. Here the CDR3 reads CASSLAVSPQGETQYF.

The genes are TRBV11-2 and TRBJ2-1; TCRdb picks TRBD2, but there is no DNA to check that call. The CDR3 loop spans 16 amino acids. Germline-derived CDR1 and CDR2 are SGHAT and FQNNGV. This CDR3 is CASSLGQASGVDEQFF.